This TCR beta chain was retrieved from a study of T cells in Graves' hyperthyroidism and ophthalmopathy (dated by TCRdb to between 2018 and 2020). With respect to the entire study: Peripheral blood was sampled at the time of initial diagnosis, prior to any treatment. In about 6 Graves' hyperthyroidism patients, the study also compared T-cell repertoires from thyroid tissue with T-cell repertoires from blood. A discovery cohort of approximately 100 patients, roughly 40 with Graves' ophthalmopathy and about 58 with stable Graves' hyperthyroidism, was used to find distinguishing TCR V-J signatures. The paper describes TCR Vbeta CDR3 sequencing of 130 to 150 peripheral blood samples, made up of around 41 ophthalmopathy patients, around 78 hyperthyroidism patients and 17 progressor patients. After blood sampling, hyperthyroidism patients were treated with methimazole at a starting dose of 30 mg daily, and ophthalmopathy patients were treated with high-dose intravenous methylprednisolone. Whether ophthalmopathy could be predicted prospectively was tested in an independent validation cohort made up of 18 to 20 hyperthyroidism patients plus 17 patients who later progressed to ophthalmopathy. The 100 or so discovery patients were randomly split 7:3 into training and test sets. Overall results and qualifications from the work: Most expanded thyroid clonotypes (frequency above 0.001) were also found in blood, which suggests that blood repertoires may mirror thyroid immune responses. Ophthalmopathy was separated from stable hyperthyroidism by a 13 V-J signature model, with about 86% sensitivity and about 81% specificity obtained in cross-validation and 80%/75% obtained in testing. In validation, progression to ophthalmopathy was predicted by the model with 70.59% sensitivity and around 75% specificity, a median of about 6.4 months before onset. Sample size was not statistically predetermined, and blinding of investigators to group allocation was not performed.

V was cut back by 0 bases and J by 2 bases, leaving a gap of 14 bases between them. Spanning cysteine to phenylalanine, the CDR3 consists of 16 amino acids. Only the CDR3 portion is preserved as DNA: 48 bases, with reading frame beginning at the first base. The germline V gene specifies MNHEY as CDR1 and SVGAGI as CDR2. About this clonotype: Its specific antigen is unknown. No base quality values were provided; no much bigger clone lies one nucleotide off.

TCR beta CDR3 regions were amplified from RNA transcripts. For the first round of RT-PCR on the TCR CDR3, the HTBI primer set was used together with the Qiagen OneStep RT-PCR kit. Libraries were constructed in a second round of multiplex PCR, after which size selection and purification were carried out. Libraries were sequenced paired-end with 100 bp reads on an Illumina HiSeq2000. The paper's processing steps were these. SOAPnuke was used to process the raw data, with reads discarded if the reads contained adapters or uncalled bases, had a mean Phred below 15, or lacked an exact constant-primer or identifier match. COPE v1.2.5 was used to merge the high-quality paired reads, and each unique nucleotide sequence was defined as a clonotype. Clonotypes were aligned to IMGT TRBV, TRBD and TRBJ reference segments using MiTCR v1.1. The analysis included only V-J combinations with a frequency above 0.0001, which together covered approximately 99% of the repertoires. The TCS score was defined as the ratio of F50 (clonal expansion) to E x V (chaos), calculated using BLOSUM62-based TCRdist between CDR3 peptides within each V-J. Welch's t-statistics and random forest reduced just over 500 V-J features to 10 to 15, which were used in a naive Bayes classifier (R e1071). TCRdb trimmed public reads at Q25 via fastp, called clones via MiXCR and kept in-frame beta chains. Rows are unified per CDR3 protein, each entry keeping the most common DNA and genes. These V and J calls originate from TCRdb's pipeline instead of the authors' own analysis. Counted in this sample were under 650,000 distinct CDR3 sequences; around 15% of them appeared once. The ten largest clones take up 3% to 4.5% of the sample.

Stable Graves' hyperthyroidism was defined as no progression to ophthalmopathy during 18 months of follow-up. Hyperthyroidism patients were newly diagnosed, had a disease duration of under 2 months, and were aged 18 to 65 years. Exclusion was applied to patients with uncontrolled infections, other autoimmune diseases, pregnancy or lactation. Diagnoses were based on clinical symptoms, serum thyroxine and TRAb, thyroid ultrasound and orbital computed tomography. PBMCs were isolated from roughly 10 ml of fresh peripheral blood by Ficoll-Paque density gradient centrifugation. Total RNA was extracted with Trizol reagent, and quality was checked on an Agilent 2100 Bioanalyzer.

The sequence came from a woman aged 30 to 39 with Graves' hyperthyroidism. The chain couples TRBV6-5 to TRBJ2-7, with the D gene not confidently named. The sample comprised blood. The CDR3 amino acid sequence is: CASSYSAGNIAYEQYF. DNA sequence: TGTGCCAGCAGTTACTCAGCAGGCAATATAGCCTACGAGCAGTACTTC.